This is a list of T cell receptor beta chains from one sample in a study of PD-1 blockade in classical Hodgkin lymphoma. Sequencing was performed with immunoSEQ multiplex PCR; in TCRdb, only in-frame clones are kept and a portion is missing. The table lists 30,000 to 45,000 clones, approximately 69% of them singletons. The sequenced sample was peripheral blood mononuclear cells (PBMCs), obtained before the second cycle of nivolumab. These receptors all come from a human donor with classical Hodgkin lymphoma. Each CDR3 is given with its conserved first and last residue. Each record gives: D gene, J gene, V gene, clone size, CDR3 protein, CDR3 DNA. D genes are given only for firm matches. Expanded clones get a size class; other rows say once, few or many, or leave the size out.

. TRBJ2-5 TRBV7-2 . CASSLISAPFYQETQYF TGTGCCAGCAGCTTAATTTCGGCCCCCTTCTACCAAGAGACCCAGTACTTC
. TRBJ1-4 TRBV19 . CASSKGDAATNEKLFF TGTGCCAGTAGTAAGGGTGACGCTGCAACTAATGAAAAACTGTTTTTT
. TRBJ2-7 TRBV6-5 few CASSYSKDSYEQYF TGTGCCAGCAGTTACTCGAAGGATTCCTACGAGCAGTACTTC
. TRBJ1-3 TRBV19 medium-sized CASSMYSGNTIYF TGTGCCAGTAGTATGTACTCTGGAAACACCATATATTTT
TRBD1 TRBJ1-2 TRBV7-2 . CASSVGQGYGYTF TGTGCCAGCAGCGTGGGACAGGGGTATGGCTACACCTTC
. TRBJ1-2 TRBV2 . CASSEGGVVRYGYTF TGTGCCAGCAGTGAAGGAGGGGTGGTAAGATATGGCTACACCTTC
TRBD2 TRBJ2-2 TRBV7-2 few CASSFRGAGGGTGELFF TGTGCCAGCAGCTTCCGAGGAGCGGGAGGAGGCACCGGGGAGCTGTTTTTT
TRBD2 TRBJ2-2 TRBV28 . CASSFSGGGRFTGELFF TGTGCCAGCAGTTTCTCTGGTGGCGGGAGGTTCACCGGGGAGCTGTTTTTT
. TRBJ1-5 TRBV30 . CAWGHDSNQPQHF TGTGCCTGGGGACACGATAGCAATCAGCCCCAGCATTTT
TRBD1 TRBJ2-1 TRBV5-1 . CASSLAGQSYNEQFF TGCGCCAGCAGCTTGGCGGGACAGTCCTACAATGAGCAGTTCTTC
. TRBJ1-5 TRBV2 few CASSEVVNQPQHF TGTGCCAGCAGTGAAGTAGTCAATCAGCCCCAGCATTTT
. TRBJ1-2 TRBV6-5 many CASSYSFSGNGYTF TGTGCCAGCAGTTACTCGTTTAGTGGGAATGGCTACACCTTC
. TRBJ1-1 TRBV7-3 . CASSEMNTEAFF TGTGCCAGCAGTGAAATGAACACTGAAGCTTTCTTT
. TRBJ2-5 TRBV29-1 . CSVYGDQETQYF TGCAGCGTTTACGGGGACCAAGAGACCCAGTACTTC
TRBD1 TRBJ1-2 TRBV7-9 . CASSPGQGNSNYGYTF TGTGCCAGCAGCCCCGGACAGGGGAACTCTAACTATGGCTACACCTTC
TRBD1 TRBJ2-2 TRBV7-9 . CASSQDRQNTGELFF TGTGCCAGCAGCCAGGACAGGCAGAACACCGGGGAGCTGTTTTTT
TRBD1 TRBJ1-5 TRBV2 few CASSGQGLSNQPQHF TGTGCCAGCAGTGGACAGGGATTGAGCAATCAGCCCCAGCATTTT
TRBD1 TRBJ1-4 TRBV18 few CASSFGTGGEKLFF TGTGCCAGCTCATTCGGGACAGGGGGTGAAAAACTGTTTTTT
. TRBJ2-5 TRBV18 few CASSPRYQETQYF TGTGCCAGCTCACCAAGGTACCAAGAGACCCAGTACTTC
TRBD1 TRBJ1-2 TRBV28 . CASSFPGGGYGYTF TGTGCCAGCAGTTTCCCAGGGGGCGGCTATGGCTACACCTTC
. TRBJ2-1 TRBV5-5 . CASSLPGKDEQFF TGTGCCAGCAGCTTGCCGGGGAAGGATGAGCAGTTCTTC
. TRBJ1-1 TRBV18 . CASSPQGSGTEAFF TGTGCCAGCTCACCACAGGGGAGTGGCACTGAAGCTTTCTTT
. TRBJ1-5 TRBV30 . CAWSPSVGTQHF TGTGCCTGGAGCCCTTCTGTCGGGACACAGCATTTT
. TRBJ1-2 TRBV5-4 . CASSYWAGPNYGYTF TGTGCCAGCAGCTATTGGGCAGGGCCTAACTATGGCTACACCTTC
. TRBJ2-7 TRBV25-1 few CASSEEGQQYF TGTGCCAGCAGTGAGGAGGGACAGCAGTACTTC
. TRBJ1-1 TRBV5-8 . CASSLALRWGTEAFF TGTGCCAGCAGCTTGGCCCTGAGATGGGGCACTGAAGCTTTCTTT
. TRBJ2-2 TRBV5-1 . CASSSSTSAGTGELFF TGCGCCAGCAGCTCCAGTACCTCGGCGGGCACCGGGGAGCTGTTTTTT
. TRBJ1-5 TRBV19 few CASSIGGSNNQPQHF TGTGCCAGTAGTATAGGAGGCTCAAACAATCAGCCCCAGCATTTT
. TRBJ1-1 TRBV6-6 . CASSYPDRLTEAFF TGTGCCAGCAGTTACCCGGACAGACTCACTGAAGCTTTCTTT
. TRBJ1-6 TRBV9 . CASSPQHNSPLHF TGTGCCAGCAGCCCTCAGCATAATTCACCCCTCCACTTT
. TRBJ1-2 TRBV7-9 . CASVPAGGNYGYTF TGTGCCAGCGTCCCCGCGGGGGGCAACTATGGCTACACCTTC
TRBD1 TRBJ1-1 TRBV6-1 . CASSEVGQGNTEAFF TGTGCCAGCAGTGAAGTGGGACAGGGGAACACTGAAGCTTTCTTT
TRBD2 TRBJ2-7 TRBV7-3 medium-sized CASSPGLAGGEQYF TGTGCCAGCAGCCCAGGACTAGCGGGCGGGGAGCAGTACTTC
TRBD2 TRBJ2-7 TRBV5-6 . CASSWIAGGPYEQYF TGTGCCAGCAGCTGGATAGCGGGAGGGCCTTACGAGCAGTACTTC
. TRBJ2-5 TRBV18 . CASSRRSGWETQYF TGTGCCAGCTCCCGTCGTTCGGGTTGGGAGACCCAGTACTTC
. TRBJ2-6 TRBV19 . CASSERQSGANVLTF TGTGCCAGTAGCGAAAGACAGTCTGGGGCCAACGTCCTGACTTTC
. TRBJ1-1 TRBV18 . CASSTSGTVNTEAFF TGTGCCAGCTCAACATCCGGGACGGTGAACACTGAAGCTTTCTTT
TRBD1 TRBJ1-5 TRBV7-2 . CASSLGQGNQPQHF TGTGCCAGCAGCCTGGGACAGGGTAATCAGCCCCAGCATTTT
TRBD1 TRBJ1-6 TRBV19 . CASRGTGSLSYNSPLHF TGTGCCAGTAGGGGGACAGGGAGCCTCTCCTATAATTCACCCCTCCACTTT
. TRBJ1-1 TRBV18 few CASSPLSLDTEAFF TGTGCCAGCTCACCCCTCTCTTTGGACACTGAAGCTTTCTTT
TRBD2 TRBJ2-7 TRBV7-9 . CASSHPKETSGGIYEQYF TGTGCCAGCAGCCATCCGAAAGAGACTAGCGGGGGTATCTACGAGCAGTACTTC